These 28 T cell receptor beta chains share one sample of origin, sequenced in a study of shared clonotypes between healthy human individuals. TCRdb keeps only in-frame clones here, not all; method: immunoSEQ multiplex PCR. The table has some 2,100,000 clones, about 93% seen once. CD45RO-negative, CCR7-positively selected cells formed the naive CD8 fraction, excluding terminally differentiated effector memory CD45RA+ cells. The specimen sequenced was naive CD8+ T cells from PBMCs. These TCRs come from a man in his late teens or twenties in good health. Some clones in this sample may be carry-over from other donors' samples.

With respect to this clone: Other DNA sequences in this specimen translate into the identical CDR3. The rearrangement uses TRBV5-6 and TRBJ2-7; no clear D gene. This CDR3 has 13 residues. V was pared by 0 bases and J by 4 bases, with 8 bases between. Per germline, CDR1 SGHDT and CDR2 YYEEEE. This CDR3 reads CASSLGAAYEQYF. For the CDR3, the DNA is TGTGCCAGCAGCTTGGGCGCAGCGTACGAGCAGTACTTC.

This chain uses TRBV5-5 with TRBJ2-1, with D maybe TRBD2 (6 bases). Germline V lookup: CDR1 SGHKS, CDR2 YYEKEE (reference sequence). The CDR3 is made up of 17 amino acids. Trimming shortened V by 2 bases and J by 12 bases, and 27 bases separated the two germline ends. DNA of the CDR3: TGTGCCAGCAGCTTAGGGAATCTGGGAGGCTCAATCCTAAGGCAGTTCTTC. It codes for CASSLGNLGGSILRQFF.

The chain uses TRBV9 and TRBJ2-5; 9 positions match TRBD2. With 0 bases clipped from V and 4 bases from J, the junction kept 13 bases outside the gene matches. The length of the CDR3 is 18 residues. Germline values: CDR1 SGDLS, CDR2 YYNGEE. The CDR3 region is CASSVGGWLAGSVETQYF. The DNA for the CDR3 is TGTGCCAGCAGCGTAGGTGGTTGGCTAGCGGGATCCGTAGAGACCCAGTACTTC. Combining the CDR3 with reference TRBV9 and TRBJ2-5 gives the whole variable domain DSGVTQTPKHLITATGQRVTLRCSPRSGDLSVYWYQQSLDQGLQFLIQYYNGEERAKGNILERFSAQQFPDLHSELNLSSLELGDSALYFCASSVGGWLAGSVETQYFGPGTRLLVL.

This chain connects TRBV18 to TRBJ2-3; D may be TRBD2 (5 bases). CDR3 length equals 14 residues. CDR1 and CDR2 (germline): KGHSH, LQKENI. The germline V and J ends were trimmed by 8 bases and 0 bases, with 12 bases remaining between them. DNA for the CDR3: TGTGCCAGCGGTGAGGGTTATAGCACAGATACGCAGTATTTT. This translates into CASGEGYSTDTQYF.

This clone was observed once. This chain joins TRBV27 and TRBJ1-2; possibly TRBD1 for D (6 bases). Trimming took 6 bases from V and 4 from J, leaving 21 bases between them. There are 16 residues in the CDR3. Germline V lookup: CDR1 MNHEY, CDR2 SMNVEV (reference sequence). The chain's CDR3 is CASSGTQGEERYGYTF. The CDR3 coding sequence is TGTGCCAGCAGCGGAACACAGGGTGAGGAGCGCTATGGCTACACCTTC.

The chain carries TRBV27 and TRBJ2-7, with D possibly matching TRBD1 (5 bases). Germline CDR1 is MNHEY and CDR2 is SMNVEV (reference sequence). Trimming cost V 6 bases and J 6 bases, with 15 bases left between them. CDR3 length equals 13 residues. The CDR3 reads CASSPRAGLEQYF. For the CDR3, the DNA is TGTGCCAGCAGCCCCCGGGCAGGGCTCGAGCAGTACTTC.

V and J are TRBV27 and TRBJ2-7, with 7 bases that match TRBD2. Germline V lookup: CDR1 MNHEY, CDR2 SMNVEV (reference sequence). Trimming took 3 bases from V and 5 from J; bases not matched to a gene: 7. The CDR3 length is 14 residues. The CDR3 region is CASSLGGRIDEQYF. CDR3 in DNA: TGTGCCAGCAGTTTGGGCGGGAGAATCGACGAGCAGTACTTC.

The chain employs TRBV7-8 and TRBJ2-3; 7 positions match TRBD2. From germline, CDR1 is SGHVS and CDR2 FQNEAQ. The junction had 5 bases not matched to a gene; V was cut back by 1 base and J by 1 base. The CDR3 has 16 amino acids. The CDR3 is CASSLVSLAGTDTQYF. The CDR3 region has the DNA TGTGCCAGCAGCTTAGTCAGCCTAGCGGGCACAGATACGCAGTATTTT.

The chain links TRBV9 to TRBJ1-2; no clear D. Germline V gene sequence: CDR1 SGDLS, CDR2 YYNGEE. The CDR3 length is 15 residues. Deletions cut 3 bases from V and 5 bases from J, with 17 bases between. CDR3 sequence (DNA): TGTGCCAGCAGCGAATCCCGGGAGAACCGATATGGCTACACCTTC. As protein: CASSESRENRYGYTF.

The chain couples TRBV9 to TRBJ1-2, with D maybe TRBD1 (6 bases). This CDR3 region has 18 residues. V was clipped by 0 bases and J by 1 base, with 19 bases between them. CDR1 SGDLS and CDR2 YYNGEE come from the germline V gene. As DNA, the CDR3 is TGTGCCAGCAGCGTAGATCAAAAGATTGGAGGGGGTAACTATGGCTACACCTTC. Its protein product is CASSVDQKIGGGNYGYTF.

The V call is TRBV5-6, the J call TRBJ2-5, with D perhaps TRBD2 (6 bases). CDR3 length: 14 residues. V lost 4 bases and J 5 bases, leaving 15 bases between the germline ends. The germline V gene has CDR1 SGHDT and CDR2 YYEEEE. The CDR3 region is CASSLGGGRETQYF. The CDR3 coding sequence is TGTGCCAGCAGCCTGGGGGGAGGACGGGAGACCCAGTACTTC.

This chain links TRBV19 with TRBJ2-7; D possibly uses TRBD1 or TRBD2 (5 bases each). Germline V lookup: CDR1 LNHDA, CDR2 SQIVND (reference sequence). The CDR3 is 14 amino acids. Trimming took 5 bases from V and 1 from J, leaving 12 bases between them. For the CDR3, the DNA is TGTGCCAGTAGTCACGGGACGGTATCCTACGAGCAGTACTTC. Translating it yields CASSHGTVSYEQYF.

V is TRBV19 and J is TRBJ1-2; D unclear. Germline CDR1 reads LNHDA; CDR2 reads SQIVND (reference sequence). V lost 7 bases, J lost 0 bases, and 12 bases lay in between. The CDR3 loop spans 14 amino acids. The CDR3 region is CASNQGGPNYGYTF. In nucleotides, the CDR3 is TGTGCCAGTAATCAAGGTGGGCCTAACTATGGCTACACCTTC.

This clone was seen a handful of times. V is TRBV7-9 and J is TRBJ2-4, with 10 nucleotides matching TRBD1. Trimming took 5 bases from V and 7 from J; bases not matched to a gene: 2. The CDR3 totals 13 residues. CDR1 is SEHNR, CDR2 FQNEAQ, per germline (reference sequence). CDR3 region: CASSQGQGNIQYF. As DNA, the CDR3 is TGTGCCAGCAGCCAGGGACAGGGGAACATTCAGTACTTC.

J is TRBJ2-7 and V is TRBV2, with D perhaps matching TRBD2 (5 bases). The germline CDR1 and CDR2 sequences are SNHLY and FYNNEI. This CDR3 spans 12 amino acids. The V and J ends lost 5 bases and 7 bases respectively, with 12 bases between them. The DNA for the CDR3 is TGTGCCAGCAGTCCCCGGGAAAAAGAGCAGTACTTC. Its protein product is CASSPREKEQYF.

This chain connects TRBV4-1 to TRBJ2-1, with D perhaps matching TRBD2 (5 bases). The ends were cut back, 2 bases at V and 9 bases at J, with 20 bases in the middle. CDR1 is MGHRA, CDR2 YSYEKL, per germline. This CDR3 comprises 16 residues. CDR3 DNA: TGCGCCAGCAGCCAACGGTCCTGGGGAGAGGGTCCTGAGCAGTTCTTC. Residues: CASSQRSWGEGPEQFF.

The rearrangement uses TRBV28 and TRBJ2-4, with TRBD1 matching 7 bases. Unmatched junction bases numbered 13, after V lost 7 bases and J lost 10 bases. Germline V gene data show CDR1 as MDHEN and CDR2 as SYDVKM. This CDR3 is built from 14 residues. The CDR3 DNA reads TGTGCCAGCACTAAGGGACAGTCCCTAGTGATTCAGTACTTC. Its protein is CASTKGQSLVIQYF.

The chain has TRBV27 and TRBJ1-1; maybe TRBD1 (6 bases). CDR1 is MNHEY and CDR2 is SMNVEV in the germline V gene (reference sequence). The CDR3 is 14 amino acids. V was shortened by 0 bases and J by 3 bases, with 8 bases between the two germline ends. CDR3 region: CASSLSTGHTEAFF. The CDR3 DNA follows: TGTGCCAGCAGTTTATCTACAGGGCACACTGAAGCTTTCTTT.

As regards this clone: This may arise from a read error, as a much more abundant clone is one base away. The same CDR3 also results from other DNA sequences found in this sample. The rearrangement joins TRBV19 to TRBJ1-5; a possible D gene is TRBD1 (5 bases). V shed 5 bases and J shed 0 bases, with 8 bases lying between them. CDR1 and CDR2 from the germline V gene are LNHDA and SQIVND (reference sequence). The CDR3 runs 14 residues. CDR3 residues: CASSVRDSNQPQHF. The CDR3 nucleotides are TGTGCCAGTAGTGTCAGGGATAGCAATCAGCCCCAGCATTTT. The complete variable domain, with remaining parts taken from reference TRBV19 and TRBJ1-5, reads DGGITQSPKYLFRKEGQNVTLSCEQNLNHDAMYWYRQDPGQGLRLIYYSQIVNDFQKGDIAEGYSVSREKKESFPLTVTSAQKNPTAFYLCASSVRDSNQPQHFGDGTRLSIL.

This clone appeared a single time. The CDR3 DNA reads as TGTGCCAGCAGCGCCCGAACAGGGCCAGGCACTGAAGCTTTCTTT. It specifies CASSARTGPGTEAFF. The V gene is TRBV9, the J gene TRBJ1-1; perhaps TRBD1 as D (6 bases). Germline-derived CDR1 and CDR2 are SGDLS and YYNGEE. The V end lost 3 bases, the J end lost 4 bases, and 16 bases lay between the germline ends. The CDR3 contains 15 residues.

The chain couples TRBV10-3 to TRBJ2-3; D remains ambiguous. CDR3 size: 12 residues. Germline CDR1 and CDR2: ENHRY and SYGVKD. V lost 11 bases, J lost 6 bases, and 15 bases lay in between. In DNA form, the CDR3 reads TGTGCCGCACGGACCGAACAGGATACGCAGTATTTT. It specifies CAARTEQDTQYF.

The V gene is TRBV27, the J gene TRBJ2-5; the D gene could be TRBD1 or TRBD2 (6 bases each). Per the germline V gene, CDR1 is MNHEY and CDR2 is SMNVEV (reference sequence). CDR3 length equals 14 residues. V shed 6 bases and J shed 4 bases, with 15 bases lying between them. The CDR3 coding sequence is TGTGCCAGCAGAAATAGGGGGGAGACAGAGACCCAGTACTTC. Its translation is CASRNRGETETQYF.

The V and J genes are TRBV6-6 and TRBJ2-7; D gene ambiguous. The CDR3 has 15 residues. Trimming took off 5 bases at V and 2 bases at J, with 16 bases between the two ends. Germline CDR1 MNHNY, CDR2 SVGAGI (reference sequence). CDR3 in DNA: TGTGCCAGCAGTACAACGATCCCCCCCACCTACGAGCAGTACTTC. It specifies CASSTTIPPTYEQYF.

The J gene is TRBJ2-7, the V gene TRBV27, with D perhaps assigned TRBD1 or TRBD2 (5 bases each). CDR3 length: 16 amino acids. The V end was cut by 7 bases, the J end by 2 bases, with 21 bases between. Germline loops: CDR1 MNHEY, CDR2 SMNVEV (reference sequence). As DNA, the CDR3 is TGTGCCAGCACCCGAGGGACGCTCGGTGGGCCCTACGAGCAGTACTTC. Translating gives CASTRGTLGGPYEQYF.

This clone was detected once. The CDR3: CASSFWDRGNYEQYF. The CDR3 region has the DNA TGTGCCAGCAGCTTCTGGGACAGGGGGAACTACGAGCAGTACTTC. The chain employs TRBV5-6 and TRBJ2-7, with TRBD1 matching over 11 bases. The germline CDR1 and CDR2 sequences are SGHDT and YYEEEE. The V and J ends lost 2 bases and 3 bases, in that order; junction bases with no gene match: 4. The CDR3 extends over 15 amino acids.

The V call is TRBV28, the J call TRBJ1-5; tentative D call: TRBD1 (6 bases). This CDR3 comprises 14 residues. Germline CDR1 and CDR2: MDHEN and SYDVKM. Trimming took 2 bases from V and 5 from J, leaving 10 bases between them. The CDR3 DNA reads TGTGCCAGCAGTTTAGGGGACATAGATCAGCCCCAGCATTTT. This translates into CASSLGDIDQPQHF.

J is TRBJ1-1 and V is TRBV28; TRBD1 aligns across 7 bases. The CDR3 spans 16 residues. The V gene's germline CDR1 is MDHEN and CDR2 SYDVKM. Trimming cost V 8 bases and J 0 bases; bases outside gene matches: 12. CDR3 loop: CASEIRAGGMNTEAFF. The DNA for the CDR3 is TGTGCCAGCGAGATCAGGGCAGGGGGGATGAACACTGAAGCTTTCTTT.

The chain is built from TRBV7-8 and TRBJ1-1, with TRBD1 matching 9 bases. The length of the CDR3 is 16 residues. Germline CDR1 SGHVS, CDR2 FQNEAQ. V lost 2 bases and J lost 6; bases outside the gene matches: 10. Here the CDR3 DNA reads TGTGCCAGCAGCTTAACTGGGACAGGGTGGGGAGCTGAAGCTTTCTTT. It specifies CASSLTGTGWGAEAFF.